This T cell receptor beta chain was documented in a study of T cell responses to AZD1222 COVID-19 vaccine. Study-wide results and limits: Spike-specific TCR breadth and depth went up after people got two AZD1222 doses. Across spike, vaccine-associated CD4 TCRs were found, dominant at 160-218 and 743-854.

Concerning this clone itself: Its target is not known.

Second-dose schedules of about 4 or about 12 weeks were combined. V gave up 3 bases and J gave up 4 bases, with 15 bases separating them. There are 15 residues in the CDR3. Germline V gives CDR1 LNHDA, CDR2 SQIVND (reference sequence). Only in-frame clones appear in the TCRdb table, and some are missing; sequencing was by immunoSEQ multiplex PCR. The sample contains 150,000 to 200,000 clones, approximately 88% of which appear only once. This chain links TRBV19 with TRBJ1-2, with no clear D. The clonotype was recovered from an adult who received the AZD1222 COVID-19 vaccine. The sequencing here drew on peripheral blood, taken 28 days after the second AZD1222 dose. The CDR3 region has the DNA TGTGCCAGTAGTATTCGTCCAGTGACAAGCTATGGCTACACCTTC. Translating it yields CASSIRPVTSYGYTF.